This T cell receptor beta chain was found in a study of HIV-infected patients and healthy controls. Around 0.5 ug RNA was reverse transcribed with alpha and beta constant-region primers. Using multiplexing indices, alpha and beta chain libraries were generated apart by chain-specific third strand synthesis. TCRdb independently ran MiXCR on the 5' RACE reads; one entry per CDR3 protein. The table has more than 9,500 distinct CDR3 sequences, roughly 9.5% seen once; the top ten hold 20% to 25%. All unsorted peripheral T cells were captured because whole blood was used without fractionation. Comments on this clonotype: Antigen specificity is unknown.

Study results and limitations: MAIT alpha-chain CDR3s were frequent in healthy controls, depleted in HIV+.

The source was blood, collected before antiretroviral therapy. The source of this sequence is an adult with HIV infection. The donor label of this sample is uncertain.

The CDR3 protein is CASSEFTGGYEQYF. CDR3 nucleotides: TGTGCCAGCAGTGAATTTACAGGGGGCTACGAGCAGTACTTC. This chain connects TRBV25-1 to TRBJ2-7, with 8 bases that match TRBD1. The CDR3 is made up of 14 amino acids. V trimming: 1 base; J trimming: 3 bases; junction bases outside the gene matches: 2. Per the germline V gene, CDR1 is MGHDK and CDR2 is SYGVNS.